These T cell receptor beta chains were read from a single sample in a study of cytomegalovirus exposure and HLA in healthy donors. Repertoires were generated with immunoSEQ multiplex PCR, while TCRdb's copy carries only in-frame clones and drops some. The sample shows about 200,000 clones, 80% to 90% of them seen only once. Sequenced: PBMCs. Every receptor here comes from a woman in her 30s in good health and CMV-seronegative. CDR3s include the opening cysteine and the closing phenylalanine or tryptophan. Each record gives: clone size, D gene, CDR3 length, V gene, J gene, CDR3 protein, CDR3 DNA. D genes are given only for firm matches. The size of a clone is reported for some rows only, either as once, few or many, or as a class for expanded clones.

>-|TRBD2|14|TRBV5-4|TRBJ2-3
CASSWTSGSDTQYF
TGTGCCAGCAGCTGGACTAGCGGGAGCGATACGCAGTATTTT
>-|-|13|TRBV19|TRBJ2-7
CASSIDRDYEQYF
TGTGCCAGTAGTATAGATCGGGACTACGAGCAGTACTTC
>-|-|11|TRBV20-1|TRBJ2-3
CSASIADTQYF
TGCAGTGCTAGTATCGCAGATACGCAGTATTTT
>-|-|12|TRBV10-2|TRBJ1-1
CASRLGNAEAFF
TGCGCCAGCAGACTAGGTAACGCTGAAGCTTTCTTT
>-|-|14|TRBV6-1|TRBJ2-4
CASSSYRAKNIQYF
TGTGCCAGCAGCTCTTATAGAGCCAAAAACATTCAGTACTTC
>-|-|15|TRBV6-1|TRBJ1-2
CASRGRGGRLGGYTF
TGTGCCAGCAGGGGCCGGGGGGGGAGATTGGGTGGCTACACCTTC
>-|-|13|TRBV5-1|TRBJ1-1
CASSLGRNTEAFF
TGCGCCAGCAGCTTGGGTCGGAACACTGAAGCTTTCTTT
>-|TRBD2|16|TRBV6-1|TRBJ2-1
CASSEVGLAGGDEQFF
TGTGCCAGCAGTGAAGTGGGACTAGCGGGAGGGGATGAGCAGTTCTTC
>-|-|15|TRBV19|TRBJ1-6
CASSLRAGVGAPLHF
TGTGCCAGTAGTCTTCGGGCAGGGGTCGGCGCACCCCTCCACTTT
>once|-|13|TRBV9|TRBJ2-1
CASSGGSYNEQFF
TGTGCCAGCAGCGGCGGATCCTACAATGAGCAGTTCTTC
>-|TRBD2|17|TRBV19|TRBJ2-1
CASSLPSGLALDNEQFF
TGTGCCAGTAGTCTACCTTCCGGACTAGCTTTGGACAATGAGCAGTTCTTC
>-|TRBD2|14|TRBV9|TRBJ2-3
CASSVVGGADTQYF
TGTGCCAGCAGCGTAGTGGGGGGGGCAGATACGCAGTATTTT
>few|-|16|TRBV5-4|TRBJ2-5
CASSFRTMWAEETQYF
TGTGCCAGCAGCTTTCGGACTATGTGGGCTGAAGAGACCCAGTACTTC
>-|TRBD2|16|TRBV4-1|TRBJ2-5
CASSQDVAGAQETQYF
TGCGCCAGCAGCCAAGATGTAGCGGGGGCCCAAGAGACCCAGTACTTC
>-|TRBD1|16|TRBV6-5|TRBJ2-5
CASSYLTDRAGETQYF
TGTGCCAGCAGTTACCTTACCGACAGGGCCGGAGAGACCCAGTACTTC
>-|-|14|TRBV28|TRBJ1-5
CASSEAGRFKPQHF
TGTGCCAGCAGTGAGGCAGGGAGGTTTAAGCCCCAGCATTTT